One sample yielded the 10 T cell receptor beta chains listed below, sequenced in a study of blood T cell repertoires in COVID-19. The data were produced by immunoSEQ multiplex PCR, yet TCRdb's version contains in-frame clones alone and is incomplete. Counted here are under 150,000 clones, 80% occurring once; the ten biggest clones make up about 5%. The sequenced sample consisted of peripheral blood. The receptors derive from a woman in her fifties or sixties with acute or convalescent COVID-19.

This clone was picked up one time. The rearrangement uses TRBV7-9 and TRBJ1-2; a weak D match, TRBD1 (5 bases). The V end lost 4 bases, the J end lost 5 bases, and 17 bases lay between the germline ends. The CDR3 has 15 residues. CDR1 SEHNR and CDR2 FQNEAQ come from the germline V gene (reference sequence). DNA of the CDR3: TGTGCCAGCAGCTCCGCCCCCCGGGGGGGGTATGGCTACACCTTC. This translates into CASSSAPRGGYGYTF.

This clone was seen only once. The junction shows a germline mismatch at one end, possibly a read error. This chain's CDR3 is CAGSTPGTDTQYF. The CDR3, as DNA: TGTGCCGGCAGCACCCCAGGGACAGATACGCAGTATTTT. The rearrangement uses TRBV6-5 and TRBJ2-3; D might be TRBD1 (5 bases). The CDR3 sequence is 13 residues long. In germline, CDR1 is MNHEY, CDR2 SVGAGI.

The chain has TRBV6-2 or TRBV6-3 and TRBJ1-2; weak D call: TRBD1 (5 bases). This CDR3 is built from 15 residues. Germline V gene lookup returns CDR1 MNHEY and CDR2 SVGEGT. Trimming took off 4 bases at V and 6 bases at J, with 18 bases between the two ends. The CDR3 reads CASSSLGRGRDGYTF. In DNA, the CDR3 is TGTGCCAGCAGTTCCCTGGGGCGGGGGAGAGATGGCTACACCTTC.

The CDR3 nucleotides read TGCAGCGTTGAAGCCCCCTCATCGGGGGGGCCGAGCGATGAGCAGTTCTTC. Its translation: CSVEAPSSGGPSDEQFF. This chain connects TRBV29-1 to TRBJ2-1, with 8 bases identical to TRBD2. Germline V gene sequence: CDR1 SQVTM, CDR2 ANQGSEA. CDR3 length equals 17 residues. V lost 1 base to trimming and J lost 8 bases; unmatched junction nucleotides: 16.

This clone was recorded once. This chain joins TRBV6-2 or TRBV6-3 and TRBJ2-2; D not certain. The V end lost 6 bases, the J end lost 4 bases, and 9 bases lay between the germline ends. Germline loops: CDR1 MNHEY, CDR2 SVGEGT. This CDR3 has 13 residues. The CDR3 DNA reads as TGTGCCAGCAGCCCCCCCGGCACCGGGGAGCTGTTTTTT. Protein: CASSPPGTGELFF.

This clone appeared a few times. The J gene is TRBJ2-1, the V gene TRBV20-1, with 8 bases that match TRBD1. The V gene's germline CDR1 is DFQATT and CDR2 SNEGSKA (reference sequence). This CDR3 is 15 amino acids long. Trimming took 3 bases from V and 5 from J; bases not matched to a gene: 9. CDR3 in DNA: TGCAGTGCTAGTGAACCGGGACAGGCACACAATGAGCAGTTCTTC. Amino acid sequence: CSASEPGQAHNEQFF.

The sample holds one count of this clone. The chain's CDR3 is CASSPKLRDRGRGYGYTF. CDR3 coding DNA: TGTGCCAGCAGCCCAAAATTGCGGGACAGGGGGCGAGGCTATGGCTACACCTTC. The chain carries TRBV5-6 and TRBJ1-2, with 12 bases identical to TRBD1. Germline CDR1 reads SGHDT; CDR2 reads YYEEEE. The CDR3 extends over 18 amino acids. V lost 4 bases to trimming and J lost 4 bases; unmatched junction nucleotides: 14.

This chain uses TRBV12-3 or TRBV12-4 with TRBJ1-2; D gene ambiguous. This CDR3 spans 12 amino acids. V gave up 5 bases and J gave up 4 bases, with 8 bases separating them. CDR3: CASSPGGYGYTF. CDR3 DNA sequence: TGTGCCAGCAGTCCCGGCGGCTATGGCTACACCTTC.

This clone was counted a few times. The gene calls are TRBV6-1 and TRBJ2-5; 11 positions agree with TRBD1. The ends lost 2 bases at V and 5 bases at J; junction bases unmatched: 10. CDR3 size: 17 residues. Germline assignment: CDR1 MNHNS and CDR2 SASEGT. CDR3 DNA: TGTGCCAGCAGTGAATGGGGGACAGGGGGTAATCTGGAGACCCAGTACTTC. It translates to CASSEWGTGGNLETQYF.

The chain recombines TRBV7-7 with TRBJ2-2; 12 bases are a match to TRBD1. The V gene's germline CDR1 is SSHAT and CDR2 FNYEAQ (reference sequence). V dropped 5 bases and J dropped 6; count of bases not matched to a gene: 4. There are 15 residues in the CDR3. In DNA, the CDR3 is TGTGCCAGCAGCCAGGGGACAGGGGGCCCCGGGGAGCTGTTTTTT. Its translation: CASSQGTGGPGELFF.